The clone carrying this T cell receptor beta chain has only a few counts. Its target is unknown. The data stem from a study of lymphopenia after photon versus proton radiotherapy. General study findings and limits: Authors raise, but do not show, better survival with proton therapy.

Clones were read by immunoSEQ multiplex PCR, and TCRdb kept only the in-frame ones, dropping some. The table shows 150,000 to 200,000 clones, with less than 90% occurring only once. The CDR3 has 11 amino acids. V lost 5 bases to trimming and J lost 4 bases, with 9 bases between them. The germline CDR1 and CDR2 sequences are DFQATT and SNEGSKA (reference sequence). The gene calls are TRBV20-1 and TRBJ2-7; perhaps TRBD1 as D (5 bases). Here the sequenced sample was peripheral blood, taken from a patient treated with photon-based radiotherapy. The clonotype originates from a man in his forties or fifties with gastric cancer. The CDR3 sequence: CSAGAGYEQYF. For the CDR3, the DNA is TGCAGTGCTGGGGCTGGGTACGAGCAGTACTTC.